This T cell receptor beta chain appears in the sequencing data of a study of beta chain features in type 1 diabetes. The germline V gene has CDR1 MDHEN and CDR2 SYDVKM. The V end was cut by 6 bases, the J end by 0 bases, with 2 bases between. There are 11 residues in the CDR3. The isolated RNA, all of it, was reverse transcribed, so expressed TCRB transcripts were what got sequenced. TCRdb keeps only in-frame clones here, not all; method: immunoSEQ multiplex PCR. This sample has about 900,000 clones; about a sixth occur once, and the top ten carry 0.02% to 0.025%. This clone has a handful of counts. Sequencing was carried out using naive CD4+ T cells from blood. V usage is TRBV28 and J usage is TRBJ2-5; D not resolved. The TCR originated in a young woman in good health. The CDR3 is CASRDQETQYF. For the CDR3, the DNA is TGTGCCAGCAGGGACCAAGAGACCCAGTACTTC. The entire variable domain, with the rest obtained from reference TRBV28 and TRBJ2-5, is as follows: DVKVTQSSRYLVKRTGEKVFLECVQDMDHENMFWYRQDPGLGLRLIYFSYDVKMKEKGDIPEGYSVSREKKERFSLILESASTNQTSMYLCASRDQETQYFGPGTRLLVL.